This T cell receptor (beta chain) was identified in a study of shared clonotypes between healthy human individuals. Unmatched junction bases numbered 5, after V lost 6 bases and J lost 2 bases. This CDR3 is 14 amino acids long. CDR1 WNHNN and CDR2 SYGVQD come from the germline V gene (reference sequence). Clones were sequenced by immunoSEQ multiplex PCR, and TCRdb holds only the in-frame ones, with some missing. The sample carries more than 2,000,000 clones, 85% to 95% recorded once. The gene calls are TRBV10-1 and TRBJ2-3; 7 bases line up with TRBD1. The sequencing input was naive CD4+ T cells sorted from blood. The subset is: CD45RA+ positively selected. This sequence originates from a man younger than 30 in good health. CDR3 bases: TGCGCCAGCAGGGGGGACAGAAACACAGATACGCAGTATTTT. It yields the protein CASRGDRNTDTQYF.